This TCR beta chain comes out of a study of T cells after yellow fever vaccination. TCRdb fed the 5' RACE reads into MiXCR, producing one record per CDR3 protein. The table has more than 250,000 distinct CDR3 sequences, around 6.8% seen once; the top ten hold 15% to 20%. The CDR3 consists of 15 residues. The V and J ends lost 1 base and 4 bases respectively, with 12 bases between them. The germline V gene encodes CDR1 MGHDK and CDR2 SYGVNS. Overall study findings and caveats: The secondary response was weaker, and its peak arrived faster, on day 5 versus 15. The appearance of a small share of clonotypes in both CD4 and CD8 compartments was observed. FACS-sorted repertoires could harbor abundant contaminating bulk-population clonotypes.

The sample holds a few counts of this clonotype. The target antigen is unknown. This receptor was identified in a man between 18 and 29 years old who received the YFV17D yellow fever vaccine. The chain carries TRBV25-1 and TRBJ2-3, with D unresolved. Sequences were derived from PBMCs, sampled around 45 days after the first yellow fever vaccination. CDR3 in DNA: TGTGCCAGCAGTGAATCGGTAGGGTTCGCAGATACGCAGTATTTT. Encoded protein: CASSESVGFADTQYF.